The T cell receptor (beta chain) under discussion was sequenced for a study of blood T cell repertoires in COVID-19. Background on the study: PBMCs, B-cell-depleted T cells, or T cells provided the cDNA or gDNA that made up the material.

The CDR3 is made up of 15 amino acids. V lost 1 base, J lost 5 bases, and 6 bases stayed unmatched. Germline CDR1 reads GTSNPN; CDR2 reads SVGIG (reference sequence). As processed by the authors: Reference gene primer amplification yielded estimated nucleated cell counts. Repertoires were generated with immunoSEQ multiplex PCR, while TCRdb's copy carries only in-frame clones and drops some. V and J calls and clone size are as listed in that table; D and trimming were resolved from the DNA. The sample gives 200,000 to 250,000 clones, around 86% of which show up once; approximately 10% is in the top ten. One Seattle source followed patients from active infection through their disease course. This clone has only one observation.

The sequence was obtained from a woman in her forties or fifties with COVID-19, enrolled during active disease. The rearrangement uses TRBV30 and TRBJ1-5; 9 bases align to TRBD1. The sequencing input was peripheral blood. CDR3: CAWSDGTGSDQPQHF. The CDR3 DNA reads TGTGCCTGGAGTGATGGGACAGGGTCGGATCAGCCCCAGCATTTT.